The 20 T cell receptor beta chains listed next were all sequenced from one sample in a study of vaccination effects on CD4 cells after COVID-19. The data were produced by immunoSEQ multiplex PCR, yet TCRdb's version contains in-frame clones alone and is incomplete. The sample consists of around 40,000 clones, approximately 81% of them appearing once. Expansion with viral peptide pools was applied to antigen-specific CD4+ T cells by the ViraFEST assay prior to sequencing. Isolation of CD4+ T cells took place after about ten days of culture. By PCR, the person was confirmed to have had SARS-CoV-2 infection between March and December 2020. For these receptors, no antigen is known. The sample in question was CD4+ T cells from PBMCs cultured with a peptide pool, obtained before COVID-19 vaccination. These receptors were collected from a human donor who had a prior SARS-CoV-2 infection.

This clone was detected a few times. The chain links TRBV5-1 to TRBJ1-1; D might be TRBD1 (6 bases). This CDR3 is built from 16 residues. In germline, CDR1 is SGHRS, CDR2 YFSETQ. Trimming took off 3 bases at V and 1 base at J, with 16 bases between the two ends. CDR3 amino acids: CASSYSYRATNTEAFF. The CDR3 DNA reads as TGCGCCAGCAGCTACTCTTACAGGGCGACGAACACTGAAGCTTTCTTT. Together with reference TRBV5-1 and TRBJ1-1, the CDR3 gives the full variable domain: KAGVTQTPRYLIKTRGQQVTLSCSPISGHRSVSWYQQTPGQGLQFLFEYFSETQRNKGNFPGRFSGRQFSNSRSEMNVSTLELGDSALYLCASSYSYRATNTEAFFGQGTRLTVV.

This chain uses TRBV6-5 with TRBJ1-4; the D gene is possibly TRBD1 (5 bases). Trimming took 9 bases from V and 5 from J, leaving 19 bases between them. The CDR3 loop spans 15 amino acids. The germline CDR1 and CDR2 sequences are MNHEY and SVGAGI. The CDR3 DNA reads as TGTGCCAGTCTCCTCGGGGGATGGGGGAATGAAAAACTGTTTTTT. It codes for CASLLGGWGNEKLFF.

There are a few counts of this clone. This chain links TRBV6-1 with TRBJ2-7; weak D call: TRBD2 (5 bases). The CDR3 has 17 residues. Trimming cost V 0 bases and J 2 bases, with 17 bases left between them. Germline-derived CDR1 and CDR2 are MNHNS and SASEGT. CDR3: CASSEARGGDVAYEQYF. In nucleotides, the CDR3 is TGTGCCAGCAGTGAAGCGAGAGGAGGTGACGTCGCCTACGAGCAGTACTTC.

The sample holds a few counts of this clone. CDR3 bases: TGTGCCAGCAGTGACCGAGGGGAGGGCAATCAGCCCCAGCATTTT. Its protein product is CASSDRGEGNQPQHF. V and J are TRBV25-1 and TRBJ1-5; possible D gene TRBD1, 5 bases. V lost 3 bases, J lost 2 bases, and 11 bases lay in between. CDR3 length: 15 residues. Germline CDR1 is MGHDK and CDR2 is SYGVNS.

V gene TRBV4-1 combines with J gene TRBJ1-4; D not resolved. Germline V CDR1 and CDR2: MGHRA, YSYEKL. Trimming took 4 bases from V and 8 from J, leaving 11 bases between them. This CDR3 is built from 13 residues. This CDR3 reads CASSPPRGEKLFF. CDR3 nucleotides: TGCGCCAGCAGCCCCCCTCGAGGGGAAAAACTGTTTTTT.

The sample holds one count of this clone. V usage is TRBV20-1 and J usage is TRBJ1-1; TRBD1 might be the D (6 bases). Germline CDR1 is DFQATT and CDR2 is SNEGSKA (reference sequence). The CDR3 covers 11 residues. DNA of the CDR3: TGCTCGATACAGGGTCTTGCTGAAGCTTTCTTT. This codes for CSIQGLAEAFF.

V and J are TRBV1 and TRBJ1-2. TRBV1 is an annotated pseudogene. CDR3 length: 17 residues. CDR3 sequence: CTSSQAKPMPVSRGYTF. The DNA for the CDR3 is TGCACCAGCAGCCAAGCGAAACCAATGCCGGTTTCGAGAGGCTACACCTTC.

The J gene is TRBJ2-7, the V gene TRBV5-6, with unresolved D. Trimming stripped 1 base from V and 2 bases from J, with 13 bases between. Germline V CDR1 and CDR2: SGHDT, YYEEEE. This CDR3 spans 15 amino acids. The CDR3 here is CASSLPGGPTYEQYF. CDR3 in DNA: TGTGCCAGCAGCTTGCCCGGCGGACCCACCTACGAGCAGTACTTC. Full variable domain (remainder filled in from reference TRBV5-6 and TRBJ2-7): DAGVTQSPTHLIKTRGQQVTLRCSPKSGHDTVSWYQQALGQGPQFIFQYYEEEERQRGNFPDRFSGHQFPNYSSELNVNALLLGDSALYLCASSLPGGPTYEQYFGPGTRLTVT.

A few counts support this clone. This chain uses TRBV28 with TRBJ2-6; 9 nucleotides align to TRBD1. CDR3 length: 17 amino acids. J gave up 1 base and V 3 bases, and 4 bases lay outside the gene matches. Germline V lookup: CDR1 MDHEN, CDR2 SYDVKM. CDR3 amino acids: CASSLGTGRSGANVLTF. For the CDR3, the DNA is TGTGCCAGCAGTTTGGGGACAGGGAGGTCTGGGGCCAACGTCCTGACTTTC.

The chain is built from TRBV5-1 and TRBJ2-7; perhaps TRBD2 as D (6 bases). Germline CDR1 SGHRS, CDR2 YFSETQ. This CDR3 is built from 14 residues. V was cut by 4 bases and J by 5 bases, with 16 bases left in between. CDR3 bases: TGCGCCAGCAGCCCAGGGTGGGCTAGCGACGAGCAGTACTTC. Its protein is CASSPGWASDEQYF.

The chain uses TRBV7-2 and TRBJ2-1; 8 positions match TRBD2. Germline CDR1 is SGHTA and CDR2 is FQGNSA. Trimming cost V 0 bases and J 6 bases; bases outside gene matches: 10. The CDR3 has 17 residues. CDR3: CASSLAFSGGPFNEQFF. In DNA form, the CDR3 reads TGTGCCAGCAGCTTAGCCTTCAGCGGGGGTCCGTTCAATGAGCAGTTCTTC. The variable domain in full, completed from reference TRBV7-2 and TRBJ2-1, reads GAGVSQSPSNKVTEKGKDVELRCDPISGHTALYWYRQSLGQGLEFLIYFQGNSAPDKSGLPSDRFSAERTGGSVSTLTIQRTQQEDSAVYLCASSLAFSGGPFNEQFFGPGTRLTVL.

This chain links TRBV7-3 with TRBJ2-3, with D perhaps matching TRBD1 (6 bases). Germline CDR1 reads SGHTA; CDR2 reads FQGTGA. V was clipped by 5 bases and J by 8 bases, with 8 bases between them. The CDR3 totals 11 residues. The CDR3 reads CASSQGGTQYF. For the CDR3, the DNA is TGTGCCAGCAGCCAAGGGGGTACGCAGTATTTT. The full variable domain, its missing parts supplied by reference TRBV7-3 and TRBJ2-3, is GAGVSQTPSNKVTEKGKYVELRCDPISGHTALYWYRQSLGQGPEFLIYFQGTGAADDSGLPNDRFFAVRPEGSVSTLKIQRTERGDSAVYLCASSQGGTQYFGPGTRLTVL.

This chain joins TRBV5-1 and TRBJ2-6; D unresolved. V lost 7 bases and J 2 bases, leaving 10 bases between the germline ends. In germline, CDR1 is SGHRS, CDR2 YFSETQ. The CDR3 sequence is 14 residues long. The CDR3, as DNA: TGCGCCAGCGGGGTGGGTACTGGGGCCAACGTCCTGACTTTC. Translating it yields CASGVGTGANVLTF. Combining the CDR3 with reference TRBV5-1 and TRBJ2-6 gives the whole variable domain KAGVTQTPRYLIKTRGQQVTLSCSPISGHRSVSWYQQTPGQGLQFLFEYFSETQRNKGNFPGRFSGRQFSNSRSEMNVSTLELGDSALYLCASGVGTGANVLTFGAGSRLTVL.

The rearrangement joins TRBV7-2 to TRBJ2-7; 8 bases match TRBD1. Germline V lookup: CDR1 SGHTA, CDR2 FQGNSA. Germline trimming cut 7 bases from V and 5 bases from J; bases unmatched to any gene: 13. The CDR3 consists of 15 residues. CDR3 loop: CASTTRQGQVNEQYF. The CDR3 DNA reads TGTGCCAGCACCACAAGACAGGGACAGGTGAACGAGCAGTACTTC.

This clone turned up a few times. This CDR3 reads CASSERSGAVGWPQHF. The CDR3, as DNA: TGTGCCAGCAGTGAAAGGTCAGGGGCGGTCGGTTGGCCCCAGCATTTT. The chain links TRBV2 to TRBJ1-5; TRBD1 might be the D (6 bases). CDR3 length equals 16 residues. Trimming took 2 bases from V and 9 from J, leaving 20 bases between them. Looked up from germline, CDR1 is SNHLY and CDR2 is FYNNEI.

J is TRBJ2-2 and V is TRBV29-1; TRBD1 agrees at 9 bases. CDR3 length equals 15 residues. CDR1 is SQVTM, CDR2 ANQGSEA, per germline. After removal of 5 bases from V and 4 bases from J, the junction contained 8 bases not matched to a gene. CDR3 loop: CSVRPGTGSTGELFF. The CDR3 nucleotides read TGCAGCGTTCGTCCCGGGACAGGGAGCACCGGGGAGCTGTTTTTT.

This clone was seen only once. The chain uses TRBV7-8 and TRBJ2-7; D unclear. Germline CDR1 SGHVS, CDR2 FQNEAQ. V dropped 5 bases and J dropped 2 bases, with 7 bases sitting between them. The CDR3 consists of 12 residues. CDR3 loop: CASSPGTYEQYF. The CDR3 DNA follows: TGTGCCAGCAGCCCCGGCACCTACGAGCAGTACTTC.

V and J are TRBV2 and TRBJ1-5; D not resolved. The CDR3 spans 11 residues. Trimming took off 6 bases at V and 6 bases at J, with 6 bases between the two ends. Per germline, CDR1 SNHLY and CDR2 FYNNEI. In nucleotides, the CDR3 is TGTGCCAGCAGGGGCAGTCAGCCCCAGCATTTT. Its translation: CASRGSQPQHF.

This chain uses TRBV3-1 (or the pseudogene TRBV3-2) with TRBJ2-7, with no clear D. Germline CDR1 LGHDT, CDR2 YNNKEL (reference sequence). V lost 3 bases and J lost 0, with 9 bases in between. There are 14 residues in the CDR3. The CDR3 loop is CASSQYRNSYEQYF. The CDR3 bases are TGTGCCAGCAGCCAGTACCGAAACTCCTACGAGCAGTACTTC.

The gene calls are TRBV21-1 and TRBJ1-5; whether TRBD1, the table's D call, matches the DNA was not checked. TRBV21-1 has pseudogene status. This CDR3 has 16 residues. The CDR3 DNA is TGTGCCAGCAGCAAAGATGGGCTACAGCTTAATCAGCCCCAGCATTTT. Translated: CASSKDGLQLNQPQHF.